Below are 23 T cell receptor beta chains sequenced from a single sample in a study of blood T cell repertoires in COVID-19. Here immunoSEQ multiplex PCR was the method, and the copy in TCRdb shows in-frame clones only, minus some. The sample has about 300,000 clones, about four fifths seen once. The specimen sequenced was peripheral blood. The receptors stem from a woman between 50 and 59 years old with acute or convalescent COVID-19.

This sequence joins TRBV10-3 and TRBJ1-2; 7 bases fit TRBD1. Looked up from germline, CDR1 is ENHRY and CDR2 is SYGVKD. The CDR3 runs to 14 residues. V shed 7 bases and J 3 bases; nucleotides not matched to a gene: 8. DNA of the CDR3: TGTGCCATCACCTTGACAGGGAAGGACTATGGCTACACCTTC. Protein sequence: CAITLTGKDYGYTF.

The chain uses TRBV5-1 and TRBJ2-7, with 7 bases identical to TRBD2. Germline V CDR1 and CDR2: SGHRS, YFSETQ. The CDR3 is 14 amino acids. The junction had 7 bases not matched to a gene; V was cut back by 4 bases and J by 3 bases. The CDR3 protein is CASSPDSGGYEQYV. CDR3 nucleotide sequence: TGCGCCAGCAGCCCGGACTCGGGAGGCTACGAGCAGTACGTC.

The chain combines TRBV5-1 with TRBJ1-2; 7 nucleotides match TRBD1. V lost 7 bases to trimming and J lost 5 bases; unmatched junction nucleotides: 11. Germline CDR1 and CDR2: SGHRS and YFSETQ. CDR3 length: 14 amino acids. The CDR3 DNA reads TGCGCCAGCTCCGGACAGGAGGGACCGTATGGCTACACCTTC. Translating gives CASSGQEGPYGYTF.

The gene calls are TRBV28 and TRBJ1-3; TRBD1 matches at 9 bases. CDR1 and CDR2 from the germline V gene are MDHEN and SYDVKM. Losses at the gene ends were 6 bases for V and 1 base for J; bases not matched to a gene: 7. The CDR3 has 16 residues. The CDR3 here is CASSPWGQGSGNTIYF. DNA of the CDR3: TGTGCCAGCAGCCCTTGGGGACAGGGATCTGGAAACACCATATATTTT.

The CDR3 DNA reads TGCAGCGCGGGGTCCGGGACAGGGAGGGAGACCCAGTACTTC. Its translation is CSAGSGTGRETQYF. This sequence joins TRBV29-1 and TRBJ2-5; 9 bases agree with TRBD1. The CDR3 loop spans 14 amino acids. CDR1 is SQVTM and CDR2 is ANQGSEA in the germline V gene. Trimming cost V 7 bases and J 5 bases; bases outside gene matches: 11.

This clone has only one observation. The chain is built from TRBV28 and TRBJ1-2; the D is unclear. Germline V gene data show CDR1 as MDHEN and CDR2 as SYDVKM. The CDR3 contains 12 residues. Trimming cost V 4 bases and J 1 base, with 4 bases left between them. CDR3 amino acids: CASSSYNYGYTF. The DNA for the CDR3 is TGTGCCAGCAGTTCGTATAACTATGGCTACACCTTC.

The rearrangement joins TRBV29-1 to TRBJ1-1, with D hard to call. CDR1 is SQVTM, CDR2 ANQGSEA, per germline. The CDR3 sequence is 12 residues long. Trimming took off 7 bases at V and 5 bases at J, with 14 bases between the two ends. In DNA, the CDR3 is TGCAGCGCCCGGGTCGAGTGGACTGAAGCTTTCTTT. Amino acids: CSARVEWTEAFF.

V gene TRBV27 combines with J gene TRBJ1-5; 8 bases map to TRBD1. V lost 10 bases and J lost 0; bases outside the gene matches: 23. This CDR3 has 20 amino acids. CDR1 is MNHEY, CDR2 SMNVEV, per germline (reference sequence). This CDR3 is CATFSTSTGAKYYSNQPQHF. DNA of the CDR3: TGTGCCACGTTCTCAACGTCGACAGGGGCGAAATACTATAGCAATCAGCCCCAGCATTTT.

The chain recombines TRBV6-6 with TRBJ2-2; no firm D call. This CDR3 is 14 amino acids long. The V gene's germline CDR1 is MNHNY and CDR2 SVGAGI (reference sequence). The V and J ends lost 7 bases and 5 bases respectively, with 14 bases between them. This CDR3 is CASTYTDRTGELFF. The CDR3 coding sequence is TGTGCCAGCACCTACACAGACCGGACCGGGGAGCTGTTTTTT.

A note on this clone: In the same sample, other DNA sequences code for this CDR3. The V and J genes are TRBV7-2 and TRBJ2-3, with 8 bases lining up with TRBD2. The CDR3 has 13 residues. V gave up 5 bases and J gave up 6 bases; unmatched junction bases: 4. Germline values: CDR1 SGHTA, CDR2 FQGNSA. The CDR3 sequence: CASSLGGADTQYF. The CDR3 nucleotides are TGTGCCAGCAGCCTCGGGGGGGCGGATACGCAGTATTTT. Using reference TRBV7-2 and TRBJ2-3 for the parts outside the CDR3, the full variable domain is GAGVSQSPSNKVTEKGKDVELRCDPISGHTALYWYRQSLGQGLEFLIYFQGNSAPDKSGLPSDRFSAERTGGSVSTLTIQRTQQEDSAVYLCASSLGGADTQYFGPGTRLTVL.

The chain recombines TRBV2 with TRBJ1-5; D is unresolved. This CDR3 has 13 residues. Trimming took off 7 bases at V and 3 bases at J, with 10 bases between the two ends. CDR1 SNHLY and CDR2 FYNNEI come from the germline V gene. The DNA for the CDR3 is TGTGCCAGCAATACTATTGACAATCAGCCCCAGCATTTT. Its translation is CASNTIDNQPQHF.

The chain recombines TRBV3-1 (or the pseudogene TRBV3-2) with TRBJ2-3; 11 bases map to TRBD2. V was pared by 1 base and J by 0 bases, with 3 bases of the junction left unmatched. CDR1 is LGHDT, CDR2 YNNKEL, per germline (reference sequence). CDR3 length equals 17 residues. The DNA for the CDR3 is TGTGCCAGCAGCCAAGCCGGGACTAGCGGTAGCACAGATACGCAGTATTTT. Translating gives CASSQAGTSGSTDTQYF.

The V call is TRBV5-4, the J call TRBJ2-1; tentatively, D is TRBD2 (5 bases). CDR1 and CDR2 (germline): SGHNT, YYREEE (reference sequence). V was pared by 2 bases and J by 0 bases, with 12 bases between. This CDR3 comprises 16 residues. CDR3 sequence: CASSLSRGSSYNEQFF. DNA of the CDR3: TGTGCCAGCAGCTTAAGCAGAGGGAGCTCCTACAATGAGCAGTTCTTC.

V is TRBV4-1 and J is TRBJ1-4, with TRBD1 matching over 7 bases. The V gene's germline CDR1 is MGHRA and CDR2 YSYEKL. The CDR3 covers 15 residues. Trimming at V came to 4 bases and at J to 6 bases, leaving 8 bases not matched to a gene. This CDR3 is CASSPDRAPDEKLFF. DNA for the CDR3: TGCGCCAGCAGCCCCGACAGGGCCCCGGATGAAAAACTGTTTTTT.

The chain joins TRBV14 to TRBJ2-7; D is perhaps TRBD1 (6 bases). CDR3 length: 13 amino acids. V lost 0 bases, J lost 6 bases, and 9 bases lay in between. In germline, CDR1 is SGHDN, CDR2 FVKESK. CDR3 nucleotide sequence: TGTGCCAGCAGCCAAGAACAGGGCATCGAGCAGTACGTC. Translation gives CASSQEQGIEQYV.

The chain is built from TRBV3-1 (or the pseudogene TRBV3-2) and TRBJ2-5; D is perhaps TRBD1 (6 bases). V lost 3 bases and J lost 5, with 16 bases in between. CDR3 length: 15 amino acids. The germline V gene has CDR1 LGHDT and CDR2 YNNKEL (reference sequence). As DNA, the CDR3 is TGTGCCAGCAGCCATCCGTTCCAGGGGCGGGAGACCCAGTACTTC. It codes for CASSHPFQGRETQYF.

The CDR3 coding sequence is TGTGCCAGCAGTGAACAAGGGACAGCGAACACCGGGGAGCTGTTTTTT. It codes for CASSEQGTANTGELFF. This sequence joins TRBV2 and TRBJ2-2, with 7 bases that match TRBD1. Germline V gene data show CDR1 as SNHLY and CDR2 as FYNNEI. V shed 2 bases and J 0 bases; nucleotides not matched to a gene: 3. The CDR3 is made up of 16 amino acids.

The rearrangement links TRBV15 to TRBJ2-3, with 8 nucleotides matching TRBD2. This CDR3 is built from 15 residues. Germline V gene sequence: CDR1 LNHNV, CDR2 YYDKDF (reference sequence). After removal of 0 bases from V and 3 bases from J, the junction contained 2 bases not matched to a gene. CDR3 sequence reads: CATSREAGATDTQYF. Here the CDR3 DNA reads TGTGCCACCAGCAGAGAAGCGGGAGCGACAGATACGCAGTATTTT.

The chain combines TRBV6-5 with TRBJ1-6, with D maybe TRBD1 (5 bases). This CDR3 has 13 residues. In germline, CDR1 is MNHEY, CDR2 SVGAGI. V shed 6 bases and J shed 8 bases, with 11 bases lying between them. CDR3 amino acids: CASSTTRDSPLHF. The CDR3 bases are TGTGCCAGCAGCACCACCAGGGATTCACCCCTCCACTTT.

The chain has TRBV4-2 and TRBJ1-6, with D perhaps matching TRBD1 (5 bases). The germline gives CDR1 LGHNA, CDR2 YNFKEQ. V lost 0 bases to trimming and J lost 9 bases, with 12 bases between them. The CDR3 extends over 15 amino acids. Written as DNA, the CDR3 is TGTGCCAGCAGCCAAGATTCGGCAGGGATTTCACCCCTCCACTTT. Translation: CASSQDSAGISPLHF.

The rearrangement joins TRBV5-4 to TRBJ2-7, with TRBD2 as a possible D gene (6 bases). This CDR3 comprises 14 residues. V shed 2 bases and J shed 3 bases, with 12 bases lying between them. CDR1 and CDR2 (germline): SGHNT, YYREEE (reference sequence). The CDR3 DNA reads as TGTGCCAGCAGCTTTAGGGGACTCGACTACGAGCAGTACTTC. Protein sequence: CASSFRGLDYEQYF.

The rearrangement links TRBV7-2 to TRBJ2-5, with 8 bases aligning to TRBD2. The CDR3 is 15 residues long. Trimming cost V 5 bases and J 4 bases; bases outside gene matches: 9. From germline, CDR1 is SGHTA and CDR2 FQGNSA. The CDR3 here is CASSPRTLAGETQYF. CDR3 coding DNA: TGTGCCAGCAGCCCCCGGACCCTAGCGGGAGAGACCCAGTACTTC.

V gene TRBV14 combines with J gene TRBJ2-5; no firm D call. This CDR3 has 12 amino acids. V was cut by 2 bases and J by 9 bases, with 10 bases left in between. CDR1 SGHDN and CDR2 FVKESK come from the germline V gene. Written as DNA, the CDR3 is TGTGCCAGCAGCCAACCGAACTCCCCCCAGTACTTC. Translation: CASSQPNSPQYF.